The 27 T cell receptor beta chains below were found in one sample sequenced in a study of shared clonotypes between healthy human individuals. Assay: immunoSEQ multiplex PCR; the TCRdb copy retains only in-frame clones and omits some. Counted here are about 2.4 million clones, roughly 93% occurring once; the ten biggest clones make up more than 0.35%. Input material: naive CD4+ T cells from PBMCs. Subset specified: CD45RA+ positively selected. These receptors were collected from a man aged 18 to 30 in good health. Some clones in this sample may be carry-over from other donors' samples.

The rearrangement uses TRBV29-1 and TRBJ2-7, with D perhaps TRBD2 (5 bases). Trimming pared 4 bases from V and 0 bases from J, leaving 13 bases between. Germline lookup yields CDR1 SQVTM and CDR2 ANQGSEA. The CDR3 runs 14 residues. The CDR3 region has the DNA TGCAGCGTTGCAGGCGGCGGGCTCTCCTACGAGCAGTACTTC. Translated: CSVAGGGLSYEQYF.

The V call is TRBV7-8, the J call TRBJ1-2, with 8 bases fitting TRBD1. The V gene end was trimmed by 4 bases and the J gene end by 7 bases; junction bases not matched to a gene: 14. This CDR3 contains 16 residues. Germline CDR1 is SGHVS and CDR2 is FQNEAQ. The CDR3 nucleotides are TGTGCCAGCAGCTCGAACTCCGGGCAGGGGGCTTCTGGCTACACCTTC. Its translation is CASSSNSGQGASGYTF.

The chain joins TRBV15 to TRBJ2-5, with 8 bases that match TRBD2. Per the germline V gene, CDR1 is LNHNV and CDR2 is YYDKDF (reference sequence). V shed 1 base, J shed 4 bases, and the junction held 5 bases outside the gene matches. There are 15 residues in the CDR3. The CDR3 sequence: CATSRAGGPIETQYF. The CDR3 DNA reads TGTGCCACCAGCAGAGCGGGAGGGCCGATAGAGACCCAGTACTTC.

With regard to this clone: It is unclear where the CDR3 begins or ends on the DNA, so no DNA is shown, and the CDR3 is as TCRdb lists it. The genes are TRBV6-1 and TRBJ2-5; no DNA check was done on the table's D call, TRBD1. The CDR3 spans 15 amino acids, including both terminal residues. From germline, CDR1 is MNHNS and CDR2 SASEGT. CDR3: CASSPLWDTPETQYF.

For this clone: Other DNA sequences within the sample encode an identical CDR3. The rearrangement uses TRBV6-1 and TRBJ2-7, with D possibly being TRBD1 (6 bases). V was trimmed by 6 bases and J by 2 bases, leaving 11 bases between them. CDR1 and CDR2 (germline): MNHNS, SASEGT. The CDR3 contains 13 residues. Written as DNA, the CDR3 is TGTGCCAGCAGCCCCAGGGGTACCTACGAGCAGTACTTC. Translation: CASSPRGTYEQYF.

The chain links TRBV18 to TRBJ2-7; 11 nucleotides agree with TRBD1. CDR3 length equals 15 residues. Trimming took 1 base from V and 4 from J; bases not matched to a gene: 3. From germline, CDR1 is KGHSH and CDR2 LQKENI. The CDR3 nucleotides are TGTGCCAGCTCACCACGGACAGGGGGCAAGTACGAGCAGTACTTC. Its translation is CASSPRTGGKYEQYF.

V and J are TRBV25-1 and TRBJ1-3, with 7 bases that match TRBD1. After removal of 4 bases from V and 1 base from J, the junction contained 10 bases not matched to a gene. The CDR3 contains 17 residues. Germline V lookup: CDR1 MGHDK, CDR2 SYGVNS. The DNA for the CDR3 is TGTGCCAGCAGTGGCCGGAGGGGGCAGAGGTCTGGAAACACCATATATTTT. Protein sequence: CASSGRRGQRSGNTIYF.

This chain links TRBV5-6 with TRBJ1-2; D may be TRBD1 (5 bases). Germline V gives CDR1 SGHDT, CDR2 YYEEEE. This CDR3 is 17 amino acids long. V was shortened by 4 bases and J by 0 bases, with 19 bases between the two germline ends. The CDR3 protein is CASSVHTTGAPNYGYTF. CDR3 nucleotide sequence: TGTGCCAGCAGCGTCCACACCACAGGCGCTCCTAACTATGGCTACACCTTC.

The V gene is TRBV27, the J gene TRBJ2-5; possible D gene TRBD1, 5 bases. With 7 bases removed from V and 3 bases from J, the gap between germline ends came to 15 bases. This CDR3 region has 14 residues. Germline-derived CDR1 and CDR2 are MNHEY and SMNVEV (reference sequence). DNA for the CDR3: TGTGCCAGCACCGCCCTGGGGCTGGAAGAGACCCAGTACTTC. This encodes CASTALGLEETQYF.

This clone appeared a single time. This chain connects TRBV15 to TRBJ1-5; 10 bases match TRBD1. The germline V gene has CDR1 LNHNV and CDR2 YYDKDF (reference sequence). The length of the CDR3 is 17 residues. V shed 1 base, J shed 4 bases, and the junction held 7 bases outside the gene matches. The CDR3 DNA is TGTGCCACCAGCAGAGGGGCGGGGACAGGGGAGAATCAGCCCCAGCATTTT. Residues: CATSRGAGTGENQPQHF.

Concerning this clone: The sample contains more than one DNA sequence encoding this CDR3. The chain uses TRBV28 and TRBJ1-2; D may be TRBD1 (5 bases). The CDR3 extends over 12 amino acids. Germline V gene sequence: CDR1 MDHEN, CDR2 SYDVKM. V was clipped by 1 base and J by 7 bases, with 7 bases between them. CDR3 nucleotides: TGTGCCAGCAGTTTATTGGGGGGTGGCTACACCTTC. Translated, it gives CASSLLGGGYTF.

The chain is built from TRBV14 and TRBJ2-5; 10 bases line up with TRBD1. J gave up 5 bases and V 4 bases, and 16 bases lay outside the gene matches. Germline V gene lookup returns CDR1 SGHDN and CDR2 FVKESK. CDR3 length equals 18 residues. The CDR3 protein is CASSPRRRGTGDRETQYF. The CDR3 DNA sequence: TGTGCCAGCAGCCCAAGACGCCGTGGGACAGGGGATAGGGAGACCCAGTACTTC.

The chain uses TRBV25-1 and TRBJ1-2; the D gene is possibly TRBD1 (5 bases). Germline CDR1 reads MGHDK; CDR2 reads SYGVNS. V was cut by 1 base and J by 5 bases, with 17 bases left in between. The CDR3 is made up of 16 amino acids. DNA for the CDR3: TGTGCCAGCAGTGAATTAAGAGCCCGGGACTTTTATGGCTACACCTTC. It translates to CASSELRARDFYGYTF.

Written as DNA, the CDR3 is TGTGCCAGCAGCGACGGGACTAGCGGGAGGGCCTCCTACAATGAGCAGTTCTTC. Translating it yields CASSDGTSGRASYNEQFF. This chain links TRBV7-9 with TRBJ2-1; 16 bases are shared with TRBD2. The CDR3 loop spans 18 amino acids. With 5 bases clipped from V and 0 bases from J, the junction kept 4 bases outside the gene matches. Germline values: CDR1 SEHNR, CDR2 FQNEAQ (reference sequence).

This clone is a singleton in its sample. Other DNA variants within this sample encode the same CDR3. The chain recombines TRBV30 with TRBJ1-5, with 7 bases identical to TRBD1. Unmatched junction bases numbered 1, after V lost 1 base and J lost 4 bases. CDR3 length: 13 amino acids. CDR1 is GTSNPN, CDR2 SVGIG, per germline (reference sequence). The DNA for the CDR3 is TGTGCCTGGAGTGCAGGGGGGAATCAGCCCCAGCATTTT. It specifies CAWSAGGNQPQHF.

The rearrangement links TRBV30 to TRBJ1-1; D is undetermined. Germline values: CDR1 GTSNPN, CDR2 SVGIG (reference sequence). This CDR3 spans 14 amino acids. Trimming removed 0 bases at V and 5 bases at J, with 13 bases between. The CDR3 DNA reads TGTGCCTGGAGTGTACCCCCCGGGCGGACTGAAGCTTTCTTT. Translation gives CAWSVPPGRTEAFF.

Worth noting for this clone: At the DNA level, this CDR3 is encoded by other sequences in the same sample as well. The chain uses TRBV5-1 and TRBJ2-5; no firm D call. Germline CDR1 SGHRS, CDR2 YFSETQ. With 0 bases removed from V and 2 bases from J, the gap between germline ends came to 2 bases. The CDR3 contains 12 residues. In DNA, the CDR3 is TGCGCCAGCAGCTTGGAGCAAGAGACCCAGTACTTC. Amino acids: CASSLEQETQYF.

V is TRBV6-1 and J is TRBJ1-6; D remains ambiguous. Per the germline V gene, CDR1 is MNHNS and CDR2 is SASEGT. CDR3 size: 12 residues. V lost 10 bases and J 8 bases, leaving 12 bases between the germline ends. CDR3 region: CATEGSHSPLHF. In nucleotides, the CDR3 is TGTGCCACCGAGGGCAGCCATTCACCCCTCCACTTT.

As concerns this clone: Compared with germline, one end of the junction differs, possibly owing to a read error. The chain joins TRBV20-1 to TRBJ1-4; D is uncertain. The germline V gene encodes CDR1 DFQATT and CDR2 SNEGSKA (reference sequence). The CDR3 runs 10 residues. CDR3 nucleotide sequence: TGCAGTGCTGGCAATGGAAAACTGTTTTTT. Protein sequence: CSAGNGKLFF.

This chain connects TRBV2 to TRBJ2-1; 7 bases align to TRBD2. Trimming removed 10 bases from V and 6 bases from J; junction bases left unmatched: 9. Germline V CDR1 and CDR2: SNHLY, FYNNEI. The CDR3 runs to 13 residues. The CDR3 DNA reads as TGTGCCACCTCTGGGGCGGGAGCCAATGAGCAGTTCTTC. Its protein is CATSGAGANEQFF.

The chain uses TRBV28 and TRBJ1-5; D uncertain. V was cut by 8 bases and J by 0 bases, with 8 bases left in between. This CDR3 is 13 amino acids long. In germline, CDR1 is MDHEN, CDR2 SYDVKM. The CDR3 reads CASCPVSNQPQHF. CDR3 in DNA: TGTGCCAGCTGTCCAGTTAGCAATCAGCCCCAGCATTTT.

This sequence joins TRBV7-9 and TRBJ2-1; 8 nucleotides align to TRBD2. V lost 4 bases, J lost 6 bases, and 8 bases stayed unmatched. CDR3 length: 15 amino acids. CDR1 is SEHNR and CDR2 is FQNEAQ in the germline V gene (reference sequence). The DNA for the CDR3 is TGTGCCAGCAGCTCCCGGTTCGGGGGGGGCAATGAGCAGTTCTTC. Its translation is CASSSRFGGGNEQFF.

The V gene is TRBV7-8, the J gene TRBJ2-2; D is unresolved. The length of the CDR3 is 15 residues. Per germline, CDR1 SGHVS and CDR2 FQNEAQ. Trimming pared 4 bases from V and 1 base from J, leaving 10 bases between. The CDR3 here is CASSSYTWNTGELFF. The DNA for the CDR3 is TGTGCCAGCAGCTCCTACACCTGGAACACCGGGGAGCTGTTTTTT.

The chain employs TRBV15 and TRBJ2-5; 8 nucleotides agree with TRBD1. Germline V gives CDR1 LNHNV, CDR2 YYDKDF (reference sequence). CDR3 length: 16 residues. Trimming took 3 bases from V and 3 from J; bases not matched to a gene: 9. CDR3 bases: TGTGCCACCAGCAGCGGACAGGGTGTCCCCAAAGAGACCCAGTACTTC. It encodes CATSSGQGVPKETQYF. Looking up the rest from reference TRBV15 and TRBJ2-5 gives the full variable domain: DAMVIQNPRYQVTQFGKPVTLSCSQTLNHNVMYWYQQKSSQAPKLLFHYYDKDFNNEADTPDNFQSRRPNTSFCFLDIRSPGLGDTAMYLCATSSGQGVPKETQYFGPGTRLLVL.

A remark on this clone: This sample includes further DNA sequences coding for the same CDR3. CDR3 region: CASSLGQGFYEQYF. Here the CDR3 DNA reads TGTGCCAGCAGCTTAGGCCAGGGCTTCTACGAGCAGTACTTC. The J gene is TRBJ2-7, the V gene TRBV7-9, with TRBD1 as a possible D gene (5 bases). Trimming stripped 1 base from V and 3 bases from J, with 10 bases between. CDR3 length equals 14 residues. Germline V CDR1 and CDR2: SEHNR, FQNEAQ (reference sequence).

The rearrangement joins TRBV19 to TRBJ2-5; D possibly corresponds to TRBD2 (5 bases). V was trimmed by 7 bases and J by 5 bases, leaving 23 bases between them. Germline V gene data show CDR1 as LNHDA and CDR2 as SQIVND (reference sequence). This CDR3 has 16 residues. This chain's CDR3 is CASKPYGPAGGETQYF. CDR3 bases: TGTGCCAGTAAGCCTTACGGCCCTGCGGGCGGGGAGACCCAGTACTTC. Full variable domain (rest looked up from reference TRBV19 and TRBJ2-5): DGGITQSPKYLFRKEGQNVTLSCEQNLNHDAMYWYRQDPGQGLRLIYYSQIVNDFQKGDIAEGYSVSREKKESFPLTVTSAQKNPTAFYLCASKPYGPAGGETQYFGPGTRLLVL.

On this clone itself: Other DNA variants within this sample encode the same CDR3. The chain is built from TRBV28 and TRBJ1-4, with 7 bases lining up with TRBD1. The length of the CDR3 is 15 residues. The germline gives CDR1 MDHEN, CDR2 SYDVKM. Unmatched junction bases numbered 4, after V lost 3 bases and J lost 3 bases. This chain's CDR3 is CASSLAGGPNEKLFF. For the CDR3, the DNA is TGTGCCAGCAGTTTGGCAGGGGGGCCTAATGAAAAACTGTTTTTT.